Following are 3 T cell receptor beta chains from one sample sequenced in a study of PD-1 blockade in classical Hodgkin lymphoma. TCRdb's copy holds only in-frame clones and misses some; the assay was immunoSEQ multiplex PCR. The repertoire includes roughly 96,000 clones, roughly 87% of them detected once, and around 10% sits in the top ten. Patients all relapsed after autologous stem cell transplantation, and there was variation in brentuximab vedotin exposure. The source material was peripheral blood mononuclear cells (PBMCs), sampled before the second cycle of nivolumab. The source of these receptors is a human donor with classical Hodgkin lymphoma.

This chain links TRBV5-1 with TRBJ1-2; D is possibly TRBD1 (5 bases). CDR3 length: 14 residues. From germline, CDR1 is SGHRS and CDR2 YFSETQ. Trimming took off 4 bases at V and 4 bases at J, with 14 bases between the two ends. The CDR3 sequence is CASSPGWGIYGYTF. The CDR3 DNA follows: TGCGCCAGCAGCCCAGGTTGGGGCATCTATGGCTACACCTTC.

V usage is TRBV11-1 and J usage is TRBJ2-1; D not resolved. The germline V gene encodes CDR1 SGHAT and CDR2 FQDESV (reference sequence). This CDR3 spans 11 amino acids. V was pared by 2 bases and J by 6 bases, with 2 bases between. CDR3: CASSLRNEQFF. The DNA for the CDR3 is TGTGCCAGCAGCTTACGCAATGAGCAGTTCTTC.

This rearrangement joins TRBV23-1 to TRBJ1-4, with TRBD1 identical over 9 bases. TRBV23-1 is an ORF, and what it does is uncertain. The CDR3 runs 15 residues. The ends lost 0 bases at V and 6 bases at J; junction bases unmatched: 2. CDR3 protein: CASSQSWTGDEKLFF. CDR3 coding DNA: TGCGCCAGCAGTCAATCGTGGACAGGGGATGAAAAACTGTTTTTT.